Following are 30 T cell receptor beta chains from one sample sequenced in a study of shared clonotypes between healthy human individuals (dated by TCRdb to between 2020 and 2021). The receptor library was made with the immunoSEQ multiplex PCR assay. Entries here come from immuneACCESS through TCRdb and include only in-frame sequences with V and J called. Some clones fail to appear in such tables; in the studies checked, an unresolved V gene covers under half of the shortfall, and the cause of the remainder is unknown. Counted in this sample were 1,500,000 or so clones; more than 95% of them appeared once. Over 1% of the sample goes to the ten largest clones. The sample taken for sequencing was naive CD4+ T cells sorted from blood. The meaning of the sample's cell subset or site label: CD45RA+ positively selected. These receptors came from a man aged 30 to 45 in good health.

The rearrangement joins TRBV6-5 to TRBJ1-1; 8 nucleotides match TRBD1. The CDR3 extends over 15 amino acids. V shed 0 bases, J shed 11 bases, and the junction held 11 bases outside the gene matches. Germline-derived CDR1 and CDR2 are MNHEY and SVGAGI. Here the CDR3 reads CASSYSGQGAPGAFF. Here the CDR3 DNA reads TGTGCCAGCAGTTACTCGGGCCAGGGGGCGCCGGGGGCTTTCTTT.

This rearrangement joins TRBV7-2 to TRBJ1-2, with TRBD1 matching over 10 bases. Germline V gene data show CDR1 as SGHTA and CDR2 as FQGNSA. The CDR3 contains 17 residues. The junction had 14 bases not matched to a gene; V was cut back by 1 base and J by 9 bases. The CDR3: CASSLGGTGAIMIRYTF. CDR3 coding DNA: TGTGCCAGCAGCTTAGGAGGGACAGGGGCGATTATGATTCGCTACACCTTC.

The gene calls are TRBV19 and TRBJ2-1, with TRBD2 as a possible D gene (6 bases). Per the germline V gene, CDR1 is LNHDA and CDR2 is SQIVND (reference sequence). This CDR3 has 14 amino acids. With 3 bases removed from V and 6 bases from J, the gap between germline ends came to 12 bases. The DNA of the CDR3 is TGTGCCAGTAGTATTGGGGGGATCAGCAATGAGCAGTTCTTC. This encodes CASSIGGISNEQFF.

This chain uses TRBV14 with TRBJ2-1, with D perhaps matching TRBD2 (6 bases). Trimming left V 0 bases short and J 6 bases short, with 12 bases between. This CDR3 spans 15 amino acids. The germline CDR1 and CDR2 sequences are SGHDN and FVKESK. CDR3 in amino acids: CASSQEGLFLNEQFF. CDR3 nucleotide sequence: TGTGCCAGCAGCCAAGAGGGACTCTTCCTCAATGAGCAGTTCTTC.

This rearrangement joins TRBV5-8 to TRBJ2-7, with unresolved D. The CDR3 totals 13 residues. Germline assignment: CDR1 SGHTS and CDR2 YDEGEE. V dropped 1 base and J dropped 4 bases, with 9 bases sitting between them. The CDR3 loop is CASSLNLGYEQYF. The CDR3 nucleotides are TGTGCCAGCAGCTTGAATTTGGGGTACGAGCAGTACTTC.

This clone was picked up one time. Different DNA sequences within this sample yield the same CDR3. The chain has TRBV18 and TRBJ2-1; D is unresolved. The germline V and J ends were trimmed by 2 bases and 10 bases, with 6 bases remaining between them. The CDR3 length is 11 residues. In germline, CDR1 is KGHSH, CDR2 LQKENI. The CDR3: CASSPVDEQFF. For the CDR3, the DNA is TGTGCCAGCTCACCAGTTGACGAGCAGTTCTTC.

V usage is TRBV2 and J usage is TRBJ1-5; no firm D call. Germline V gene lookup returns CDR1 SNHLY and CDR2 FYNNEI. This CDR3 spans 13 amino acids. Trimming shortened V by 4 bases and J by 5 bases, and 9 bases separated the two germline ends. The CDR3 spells CASSVQGDQPQHF. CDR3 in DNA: TGTGCCAGCAGTGTCCAAGGCGATCAGCCCCAGCATTTT.

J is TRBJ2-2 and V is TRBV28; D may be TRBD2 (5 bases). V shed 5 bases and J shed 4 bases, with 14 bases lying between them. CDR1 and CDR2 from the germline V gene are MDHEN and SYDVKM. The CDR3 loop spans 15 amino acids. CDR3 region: CASSPTGVPTGELFF. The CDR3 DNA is TGTGCCAGCAGTCCCACCGGGGTGCCCACCGGGGAGCTGTTTTTT. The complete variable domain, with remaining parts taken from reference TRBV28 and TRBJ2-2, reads DVKVTQSSRYLVKRTGEKVFLECVQDMDHENMFWYRQDPGLGLRLIYFSYDVKMKEKGDIPEGYSVSREKKERFSLILESASTNQTSMYLCASSPTGVPTGELFFGEGSRLTVL.

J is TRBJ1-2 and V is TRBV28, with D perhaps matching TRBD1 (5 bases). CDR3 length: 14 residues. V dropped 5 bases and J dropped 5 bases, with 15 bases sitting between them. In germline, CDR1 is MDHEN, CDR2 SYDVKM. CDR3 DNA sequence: TGTGCCAGCAGTCCCCCGACAGACCTTTATGGCTACACCTTC. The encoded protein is CASSPPTDLYGYTF.

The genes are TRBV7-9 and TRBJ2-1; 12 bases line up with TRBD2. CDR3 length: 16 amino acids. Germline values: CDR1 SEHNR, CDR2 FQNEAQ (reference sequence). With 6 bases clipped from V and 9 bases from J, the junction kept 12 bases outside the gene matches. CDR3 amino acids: CASRPSRTSGVGEQFF. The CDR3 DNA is TGTGCCAGCAGACCTTCTCGGACTAGCGGGGTCGGTGAGCAGTTCTTC.

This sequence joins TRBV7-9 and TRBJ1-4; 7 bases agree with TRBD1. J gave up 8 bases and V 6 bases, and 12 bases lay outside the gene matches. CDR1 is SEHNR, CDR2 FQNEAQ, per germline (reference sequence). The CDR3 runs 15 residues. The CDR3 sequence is CASRKNRGLEEKLFF. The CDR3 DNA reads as TGTGCCAGCAGGAAGAACAGGGGTTTAGAAGAAAAACTGTTTTTT.

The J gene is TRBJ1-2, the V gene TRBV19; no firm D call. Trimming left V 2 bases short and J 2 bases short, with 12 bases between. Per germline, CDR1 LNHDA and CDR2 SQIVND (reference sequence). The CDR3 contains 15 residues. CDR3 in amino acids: CASSITPEPNYGYTF. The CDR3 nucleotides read TGTGCCAGTAGTATAACCCCGGAACCCAACTATGGCTACACCTTC. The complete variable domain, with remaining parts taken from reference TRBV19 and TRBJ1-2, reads DGGITQSPKYLFRKEGQNVTLSCEQNLNHDAMYWYRQDPGQGLRLIYYSQIVNDFQKGDIAEGYSVSREKKESFPLTVTSAQKNPTAFYLCASSITPEPNYGYTFGSGTRLTVV.

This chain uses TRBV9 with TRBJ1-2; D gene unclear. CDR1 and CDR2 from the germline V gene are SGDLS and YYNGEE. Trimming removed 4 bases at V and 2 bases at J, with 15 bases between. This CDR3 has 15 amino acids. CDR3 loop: CASSPSTVANYGYTF. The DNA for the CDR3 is TGTGCCAGCAGCCCCTCAACCGTGGCAAACTATGGCTACACCTTC.

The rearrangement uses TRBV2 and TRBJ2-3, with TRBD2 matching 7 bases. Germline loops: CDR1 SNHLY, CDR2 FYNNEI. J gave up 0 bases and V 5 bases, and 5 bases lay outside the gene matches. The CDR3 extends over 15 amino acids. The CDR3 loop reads CASSWRLASTDTQYF. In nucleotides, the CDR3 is TGTGCCAGCAGTTGGCGACTAGCTAGCACAGATACGCAGTATTTT.

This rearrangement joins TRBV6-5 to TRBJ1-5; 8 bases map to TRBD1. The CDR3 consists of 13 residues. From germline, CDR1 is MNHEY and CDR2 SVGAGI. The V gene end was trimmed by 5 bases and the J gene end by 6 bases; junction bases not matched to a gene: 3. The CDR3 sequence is CASSRTGIQPQHF. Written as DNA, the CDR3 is TGTGCCAGCAGTCGGACAGGGATTCAGCCCCAGCATTTT.

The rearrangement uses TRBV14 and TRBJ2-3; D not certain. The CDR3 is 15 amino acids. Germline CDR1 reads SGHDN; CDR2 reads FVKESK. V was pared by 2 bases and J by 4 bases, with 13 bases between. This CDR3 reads CASSQLGFRADTQYF. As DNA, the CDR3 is TGTGCCAGCAGCCAATTGGGTTTTCGGGCAGATACGCAGTATTTT.

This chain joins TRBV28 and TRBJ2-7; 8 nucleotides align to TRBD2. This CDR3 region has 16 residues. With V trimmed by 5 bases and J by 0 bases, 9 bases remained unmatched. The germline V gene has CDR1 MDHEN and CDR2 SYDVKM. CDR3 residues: CASSPAPLAASYEQYF. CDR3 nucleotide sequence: TGTGCCAGCAGTCCCGCCCCACTAGCGGCCTCCTACGAGCAGTACTTC.

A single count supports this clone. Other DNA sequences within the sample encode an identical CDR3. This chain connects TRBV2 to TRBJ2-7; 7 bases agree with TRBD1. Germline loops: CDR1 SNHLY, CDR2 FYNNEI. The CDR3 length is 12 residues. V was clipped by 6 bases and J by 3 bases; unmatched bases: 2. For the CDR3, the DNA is TGTGCCAGCAGAAGGGACAGCTACGAGCAGTACTTC. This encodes CASRRDSYEQYF.

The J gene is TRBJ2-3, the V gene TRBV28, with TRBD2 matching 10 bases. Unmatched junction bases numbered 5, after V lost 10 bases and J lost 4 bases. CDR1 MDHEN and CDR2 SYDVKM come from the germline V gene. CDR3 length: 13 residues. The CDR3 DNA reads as TGTGCCACTCTAGCGGGAGTGGCAGATACGCAGTATTTT. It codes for CATLAGVADTQYF. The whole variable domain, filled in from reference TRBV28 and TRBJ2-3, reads DVKVTQSSRYLVKRTGEKVFLECVQDMDHENMFWYRQDPGLGLRLIYFSYDVKMKEKGDIPEGYSVSREKKERFSLILESASTNQTSMYLCATLAGVADTQYFGPGTRLTVL.

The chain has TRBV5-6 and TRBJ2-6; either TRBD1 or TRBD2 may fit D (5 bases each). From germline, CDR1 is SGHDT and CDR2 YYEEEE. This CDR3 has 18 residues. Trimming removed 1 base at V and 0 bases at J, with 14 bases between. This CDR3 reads CASSLWGLELSGANVLTF. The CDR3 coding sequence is TGTGCCAGCAGCTTGTGGGGGTTGGAGCTCTCTGGGGCCAACGTCCTGACTTTC.

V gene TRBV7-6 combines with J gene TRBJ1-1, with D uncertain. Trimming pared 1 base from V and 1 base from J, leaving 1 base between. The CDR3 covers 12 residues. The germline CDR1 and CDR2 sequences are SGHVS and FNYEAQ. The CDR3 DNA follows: TGTGCCAGCAGCTTAGAGAACACTGAAGCTTTCTTT. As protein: CASSLENTEAFF.

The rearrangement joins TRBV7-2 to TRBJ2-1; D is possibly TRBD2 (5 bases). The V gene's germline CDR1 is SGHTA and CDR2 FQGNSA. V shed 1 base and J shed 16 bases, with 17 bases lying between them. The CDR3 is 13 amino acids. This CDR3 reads CASSLVTGNPPFF. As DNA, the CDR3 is TGTGCCAGCAGCTTAGTGACCGGGAACCCTCCTTTCTTC.

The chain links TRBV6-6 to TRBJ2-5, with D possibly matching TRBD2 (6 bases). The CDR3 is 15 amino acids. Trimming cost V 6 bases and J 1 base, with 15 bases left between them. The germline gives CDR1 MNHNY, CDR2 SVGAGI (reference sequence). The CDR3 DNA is TGTGCCAGCAGACCCCCCTTGCGGGGCCAAGAGACCCAGTACTTC. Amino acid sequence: CASRPPLRGQETQYF.

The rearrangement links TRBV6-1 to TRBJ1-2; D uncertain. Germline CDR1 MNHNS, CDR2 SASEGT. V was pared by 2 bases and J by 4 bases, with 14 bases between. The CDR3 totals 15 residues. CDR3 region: CASSELTVGSYGYTF. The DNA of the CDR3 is TGTGCCAGCAGTGAACTTACAGTGGGAAGCTATGGCTACACCTTC.

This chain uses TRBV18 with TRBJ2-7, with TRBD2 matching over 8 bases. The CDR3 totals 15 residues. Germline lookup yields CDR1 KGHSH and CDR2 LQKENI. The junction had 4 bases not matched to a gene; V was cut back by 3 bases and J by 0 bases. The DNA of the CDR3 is TGTGCCAGCTCACCCTTAGCGGGGAACTCCTACGAGCAGTACTTC. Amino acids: CASSPLAGNSYEQYF.

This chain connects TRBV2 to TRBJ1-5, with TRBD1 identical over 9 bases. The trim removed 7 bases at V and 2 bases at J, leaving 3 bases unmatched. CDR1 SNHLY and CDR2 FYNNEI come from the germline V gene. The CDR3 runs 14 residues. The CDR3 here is CASKGDRGNQPQHF. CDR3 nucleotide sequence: TGTGCCAGCAAAGGGGACAGGGGCAATCAGCCCCAGCATTTT.

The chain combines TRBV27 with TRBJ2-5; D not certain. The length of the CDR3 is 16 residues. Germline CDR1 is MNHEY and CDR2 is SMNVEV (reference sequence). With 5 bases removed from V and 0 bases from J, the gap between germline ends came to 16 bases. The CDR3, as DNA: TGTGCCAGCAGTCGCCGTTTGACACAGTACCAAGAGACCCAGTACTTC. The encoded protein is CASSRRLTQYQETQYF.

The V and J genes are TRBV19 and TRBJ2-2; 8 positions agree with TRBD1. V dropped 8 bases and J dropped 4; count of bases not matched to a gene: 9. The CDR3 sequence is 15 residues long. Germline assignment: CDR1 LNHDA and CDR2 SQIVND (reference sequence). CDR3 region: CASRGTGRGTGELFF. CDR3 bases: TGTGCCAGTCGGGGGACAGGAAGAGGCACCGGGGAGCTGTTTTTT.

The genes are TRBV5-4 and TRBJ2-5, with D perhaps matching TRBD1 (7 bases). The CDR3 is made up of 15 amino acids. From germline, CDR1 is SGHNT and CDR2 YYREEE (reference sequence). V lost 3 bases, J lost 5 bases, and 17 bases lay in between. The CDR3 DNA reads TGTGCCAGCAGCTCACAGGGGCGGGATGGGGAGACCCAGTACTTC. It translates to CASSSQGRDGETQYF.

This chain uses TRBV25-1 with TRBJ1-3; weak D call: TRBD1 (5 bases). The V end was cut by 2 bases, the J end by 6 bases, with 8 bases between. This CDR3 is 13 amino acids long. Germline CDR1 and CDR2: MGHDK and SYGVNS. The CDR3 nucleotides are TGTGCCAGCAGTGAAGGGACCGTAAACACCATATATTTT. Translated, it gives CASSEGTVNTIYF.